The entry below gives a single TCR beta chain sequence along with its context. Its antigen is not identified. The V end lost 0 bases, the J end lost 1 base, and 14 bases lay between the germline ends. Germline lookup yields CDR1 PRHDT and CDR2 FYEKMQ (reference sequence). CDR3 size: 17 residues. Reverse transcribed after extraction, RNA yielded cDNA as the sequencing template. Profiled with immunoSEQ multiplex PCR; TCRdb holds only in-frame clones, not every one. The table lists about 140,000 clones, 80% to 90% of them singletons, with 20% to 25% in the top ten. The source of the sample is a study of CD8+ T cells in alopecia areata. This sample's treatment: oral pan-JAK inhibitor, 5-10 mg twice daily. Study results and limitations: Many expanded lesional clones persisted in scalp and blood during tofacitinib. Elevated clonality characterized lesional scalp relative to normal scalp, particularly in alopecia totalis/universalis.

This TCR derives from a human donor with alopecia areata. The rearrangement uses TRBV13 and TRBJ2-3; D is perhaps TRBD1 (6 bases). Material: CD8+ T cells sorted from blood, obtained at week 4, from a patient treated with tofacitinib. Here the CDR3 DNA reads TGTGCCAGCAGCTTAGGATCAGACAGGTCCGGCACAGATACGCAGTATTTT. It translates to CASSLGSDRSGTDTQYF. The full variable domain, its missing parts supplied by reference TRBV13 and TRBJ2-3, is AAGVIQSPRHLIKEKRETATLKCYPIPRHDTVYWYQQGPGQDPQFLISFYEKMQSDKGSIPDRFSAQQFSDYHSELNMSSLELGDSALYFCASSLGSDRSGTDTQYFGPGTRLTVL.